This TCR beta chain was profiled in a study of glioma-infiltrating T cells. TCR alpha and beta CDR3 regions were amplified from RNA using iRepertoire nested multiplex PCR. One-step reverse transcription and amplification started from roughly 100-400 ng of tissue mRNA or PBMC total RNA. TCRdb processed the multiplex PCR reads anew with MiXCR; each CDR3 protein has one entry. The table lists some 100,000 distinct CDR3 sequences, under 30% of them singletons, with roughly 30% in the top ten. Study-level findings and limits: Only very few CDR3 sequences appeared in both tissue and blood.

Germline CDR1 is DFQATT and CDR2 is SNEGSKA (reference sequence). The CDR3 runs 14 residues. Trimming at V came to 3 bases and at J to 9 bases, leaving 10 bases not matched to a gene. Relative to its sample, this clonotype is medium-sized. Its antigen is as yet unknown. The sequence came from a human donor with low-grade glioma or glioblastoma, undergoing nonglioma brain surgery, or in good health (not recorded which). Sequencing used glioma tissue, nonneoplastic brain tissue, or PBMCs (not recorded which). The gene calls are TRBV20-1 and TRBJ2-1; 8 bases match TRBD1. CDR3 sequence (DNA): TGCAGTGCTAGCGCGAACAGGGGGAAAAGTGAGCAGTTCTTC. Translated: CSASANRGKSEQFF.